This TCR beta chain derives from a study of radiation and T cells in renal cell carcinoma. With regard to this clone: Its antigen is not known.

The CDR3 sequence is 11 residues long. Germline CDR1 is SGDLS and CDR2 is YYNGEE. Trimming pared 3 bases from V and 5 bases from J, leaving 5 bases between. Time point reported: baseline pretreatment blood. Treatment defined: 15 Gy SBRT to primary tumor, nephrectomy 4 weeks later. Blood was sampled at baseline, 2 weeks and 4 weeks after SBRT. This renal cell carcinoma was of the clear cell type. Points from the study as a whole: Top tumor clonotypes rose in blood 2 weeks post-radiation, then contracted.

The protocol was immunoSEQ multiplex PCR, while the TCRdb copy is restricted to in-frame clones and leaves out a portion. The table has about 140,000 clones, around four fifths seen once; the top ten hold around 21%. The sample in question was blood, obtained from a patient whose treatment included radiotherapy and nephrectomy. The chain employs TRBV9 and TRBJ2-5; D call uncertain. The sequence derives from a woman aged 45-60 years with renal cell carcinoma. The chain's CDR3 is CASSGGETQYF. The CDR3 nucleotides read TGTGCCAGCAGCGGGGGTGAGACCCAGTACTTC.